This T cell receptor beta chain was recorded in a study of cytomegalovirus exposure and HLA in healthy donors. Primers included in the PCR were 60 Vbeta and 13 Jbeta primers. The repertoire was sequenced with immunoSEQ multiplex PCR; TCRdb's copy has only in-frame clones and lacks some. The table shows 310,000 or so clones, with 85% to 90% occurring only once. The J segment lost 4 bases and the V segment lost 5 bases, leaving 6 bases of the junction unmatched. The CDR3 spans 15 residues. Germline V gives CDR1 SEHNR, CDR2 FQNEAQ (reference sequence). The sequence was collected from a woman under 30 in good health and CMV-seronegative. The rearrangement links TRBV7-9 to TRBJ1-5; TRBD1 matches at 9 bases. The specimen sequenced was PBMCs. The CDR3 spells CASSEGTGFNQPQHF. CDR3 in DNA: TGTGCCAGCAGCGAAGGGACAGGGTTTAATCAGCCCCAGCATTTT.